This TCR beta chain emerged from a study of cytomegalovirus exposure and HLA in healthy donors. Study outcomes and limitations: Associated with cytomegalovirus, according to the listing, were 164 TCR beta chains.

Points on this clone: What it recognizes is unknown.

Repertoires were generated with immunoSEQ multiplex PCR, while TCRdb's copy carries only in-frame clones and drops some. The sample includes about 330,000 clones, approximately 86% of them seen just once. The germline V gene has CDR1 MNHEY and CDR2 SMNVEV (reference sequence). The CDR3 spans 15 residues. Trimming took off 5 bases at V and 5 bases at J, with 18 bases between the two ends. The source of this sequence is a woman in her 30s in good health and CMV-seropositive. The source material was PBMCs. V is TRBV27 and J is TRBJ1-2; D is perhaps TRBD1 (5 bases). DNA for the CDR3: TGTGCCAGCAGTCCGACGCAGGGAGTCCTTTATGGCTACACCTTC. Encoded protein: CASSPTQGVLYGYTF.